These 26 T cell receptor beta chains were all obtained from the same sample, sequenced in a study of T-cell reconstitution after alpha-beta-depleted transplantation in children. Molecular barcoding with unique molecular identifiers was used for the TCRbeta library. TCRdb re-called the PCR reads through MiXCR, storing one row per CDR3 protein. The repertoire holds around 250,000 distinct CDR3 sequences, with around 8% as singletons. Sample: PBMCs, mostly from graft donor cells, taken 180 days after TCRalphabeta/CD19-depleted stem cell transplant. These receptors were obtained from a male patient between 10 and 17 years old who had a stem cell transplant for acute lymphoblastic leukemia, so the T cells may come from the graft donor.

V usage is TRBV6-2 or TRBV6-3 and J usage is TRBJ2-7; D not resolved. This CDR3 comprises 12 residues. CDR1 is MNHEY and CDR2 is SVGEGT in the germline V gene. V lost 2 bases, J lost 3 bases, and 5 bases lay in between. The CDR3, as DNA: TGTGCCAGCAGTTACCTGTTCTACGAGCAGTACTTC. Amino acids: CASSYLFYEQYF.

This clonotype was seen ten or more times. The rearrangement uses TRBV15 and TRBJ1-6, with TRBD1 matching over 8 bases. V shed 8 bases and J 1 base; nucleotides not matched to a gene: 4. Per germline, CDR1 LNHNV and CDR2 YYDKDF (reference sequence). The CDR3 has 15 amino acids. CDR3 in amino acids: CATRTGRSYNSPLHF. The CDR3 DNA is TGTGCCACCCGGACAGGGCGATCCTATAATTCACCCCTCCACTTT.

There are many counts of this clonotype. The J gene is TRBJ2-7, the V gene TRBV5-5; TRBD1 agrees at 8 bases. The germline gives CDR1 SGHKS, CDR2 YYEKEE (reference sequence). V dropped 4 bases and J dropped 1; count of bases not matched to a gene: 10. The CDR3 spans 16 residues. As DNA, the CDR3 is TGTGCCAGCAGCCCCCGGCAGGGGGCGAGTTCCTACGAGCAGTACTTC. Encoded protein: CASSPRQGASSYEQYF.

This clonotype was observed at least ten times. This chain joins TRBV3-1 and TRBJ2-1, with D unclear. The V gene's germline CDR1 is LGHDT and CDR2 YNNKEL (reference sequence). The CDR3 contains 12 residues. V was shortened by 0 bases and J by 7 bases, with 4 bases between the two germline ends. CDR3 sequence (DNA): TGTGCCAGCAGCCAAGATTGGAATGAGCAGTTCTTC. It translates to CASSQDWNEQFF.

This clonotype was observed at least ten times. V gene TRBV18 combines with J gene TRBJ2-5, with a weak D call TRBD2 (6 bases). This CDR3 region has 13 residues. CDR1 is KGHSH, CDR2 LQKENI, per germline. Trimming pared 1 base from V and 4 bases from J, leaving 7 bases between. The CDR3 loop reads CASSPRRGETQYF. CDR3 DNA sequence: TGTGCCAGCTCACCACGGAGGGGAGAGACCCAGTACTTC. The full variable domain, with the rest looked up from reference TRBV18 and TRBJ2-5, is NAGVMQNPRHLVRRRGQEARLRCSPMKGHSHVYWYRQLPEEGLKFMVYLQKENIIDESGMPKERFSAEFPKEGPSILRIQQVVRGDSAAYFCASSPRRGETQYFGPGTRLLVL.

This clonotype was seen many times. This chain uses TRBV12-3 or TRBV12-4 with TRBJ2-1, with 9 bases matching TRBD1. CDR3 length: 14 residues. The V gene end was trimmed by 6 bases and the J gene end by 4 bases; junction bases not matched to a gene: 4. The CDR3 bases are TGTGCCAGCAGCGGGACAGGGAGGTACAATGAGCAGTTCTTC. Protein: CASSGTGRYNEQFF.

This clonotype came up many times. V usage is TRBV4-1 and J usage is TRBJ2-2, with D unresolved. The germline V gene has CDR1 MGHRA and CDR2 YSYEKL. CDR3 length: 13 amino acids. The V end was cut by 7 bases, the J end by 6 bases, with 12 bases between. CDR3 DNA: TGCGCCAGCACCCCAAGGCTAGCCGGGGAGCTGTTTTTT. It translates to CASTPRLAGELFF.

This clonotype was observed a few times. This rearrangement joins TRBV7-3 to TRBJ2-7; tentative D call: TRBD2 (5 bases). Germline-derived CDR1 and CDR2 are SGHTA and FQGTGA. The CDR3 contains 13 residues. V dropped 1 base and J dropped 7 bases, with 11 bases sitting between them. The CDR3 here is CASSLKGSGEQYF. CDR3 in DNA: TGTGCCAGCAGCTTAAAGGGCTCGGGGGAGCAGTACTTC.

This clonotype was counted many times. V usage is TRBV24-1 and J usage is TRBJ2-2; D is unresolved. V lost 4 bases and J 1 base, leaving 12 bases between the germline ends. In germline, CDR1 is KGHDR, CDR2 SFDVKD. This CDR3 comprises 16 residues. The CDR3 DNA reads TGTGCCACCAGTGAAGGACCCCTAAGGAACACCGGGGAGCTGTTTTTT. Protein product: CATSEGPLRNTGELFF.

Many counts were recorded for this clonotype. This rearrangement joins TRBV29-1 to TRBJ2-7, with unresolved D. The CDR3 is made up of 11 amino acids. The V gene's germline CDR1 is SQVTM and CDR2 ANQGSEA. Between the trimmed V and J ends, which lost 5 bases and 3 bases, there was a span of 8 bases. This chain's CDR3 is CSVMAGYEQYF. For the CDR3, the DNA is TGCAGCGTTATGGCAGGCTACGAGCAGTACTTC.

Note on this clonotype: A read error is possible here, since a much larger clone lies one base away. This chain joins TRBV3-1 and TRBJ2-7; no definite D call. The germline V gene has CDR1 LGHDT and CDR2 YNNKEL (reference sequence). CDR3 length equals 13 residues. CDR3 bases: TGTGCCAGCAGCCAGGGTCTCGCCTACGAGCTGTACTTC. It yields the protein CASSQGLAYELYF.

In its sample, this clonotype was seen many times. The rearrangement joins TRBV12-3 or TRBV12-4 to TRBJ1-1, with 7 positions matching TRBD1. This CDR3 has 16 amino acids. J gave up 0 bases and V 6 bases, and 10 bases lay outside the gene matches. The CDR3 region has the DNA TGTGCCAGCAGGAAGGACAGGTTTAACATGAACACTGAAGCTTTCTTT. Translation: CASRKDRFNMNTEAFF.

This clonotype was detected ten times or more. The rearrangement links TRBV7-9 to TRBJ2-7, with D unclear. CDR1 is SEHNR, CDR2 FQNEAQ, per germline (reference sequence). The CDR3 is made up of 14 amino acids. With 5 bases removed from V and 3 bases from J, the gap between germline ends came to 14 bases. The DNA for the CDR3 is TGTGCCAGCAGCCCCCTCGACGGATTCTACGAGCAGTACTTC. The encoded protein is CASSPLDGFYEQYF.

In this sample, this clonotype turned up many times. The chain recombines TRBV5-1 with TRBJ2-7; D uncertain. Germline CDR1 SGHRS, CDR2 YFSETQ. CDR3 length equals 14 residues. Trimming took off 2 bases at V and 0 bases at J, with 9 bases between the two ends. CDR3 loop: CASSFLTSSYEQYF. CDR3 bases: TGCGCCAGCAGCTTCCTGACGAGCTCCTACGAGCAGTACTTC.

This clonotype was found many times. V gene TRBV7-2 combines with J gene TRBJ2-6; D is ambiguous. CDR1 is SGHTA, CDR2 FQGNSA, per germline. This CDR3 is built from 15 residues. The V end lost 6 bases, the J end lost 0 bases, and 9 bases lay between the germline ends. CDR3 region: CASRNSRSGANVLTF. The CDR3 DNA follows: TGTGCCAGCAGGAACAGTCGCTCTGGGGCCAACGTCCTGACTTTC.

CDR3 DNA: TGTGCCAGCGGACAGGACAGGGGGCGGAGCACTGAAGCTTTCTTT. Translating it yields CASGQDRGRSTEAFF. V and J are TRBV2 and TRBJ1-1; 11 bases match TRBD1. Germline lookup yields CDR1 SNHLY and CDR2 FYNNEI. The V segment lost 8 bases and the J segment 4 bases; nucleotides outside the gene matches: 9. The CDR3 consists of 15 residues.

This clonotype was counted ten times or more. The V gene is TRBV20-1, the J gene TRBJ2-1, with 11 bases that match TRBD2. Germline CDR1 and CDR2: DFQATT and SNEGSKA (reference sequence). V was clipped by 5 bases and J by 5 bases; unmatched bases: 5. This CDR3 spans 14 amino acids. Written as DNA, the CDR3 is TGCAGTGCTTCTAGCGGGGGGACGAACAATGAGCAGTTCTTC. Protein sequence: CSASSGGTNNEQFF.

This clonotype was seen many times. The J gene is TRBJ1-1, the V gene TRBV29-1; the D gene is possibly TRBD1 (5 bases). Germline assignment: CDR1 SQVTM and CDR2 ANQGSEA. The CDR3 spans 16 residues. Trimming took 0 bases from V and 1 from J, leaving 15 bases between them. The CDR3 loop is CSVEDWQGPENTEAFF. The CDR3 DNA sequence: TGCAGCGTTGAAGACTGGCAGGGTCCCGAGAACACTGAAGCTTTCTTT.

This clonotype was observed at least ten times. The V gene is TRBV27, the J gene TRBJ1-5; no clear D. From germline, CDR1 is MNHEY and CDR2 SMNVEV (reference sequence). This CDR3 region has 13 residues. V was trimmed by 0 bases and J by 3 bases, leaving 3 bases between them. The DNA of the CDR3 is TGTGCCAGCAGTTTATCGGTCAATCAGCCCCAGCATTTT. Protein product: CASSLSVNQPQHF.

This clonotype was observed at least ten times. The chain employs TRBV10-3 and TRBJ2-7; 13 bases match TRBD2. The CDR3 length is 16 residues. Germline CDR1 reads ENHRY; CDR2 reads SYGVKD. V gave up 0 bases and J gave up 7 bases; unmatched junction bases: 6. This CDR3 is CAISESTSGRIGEQYF. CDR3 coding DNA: TGTGCCATCAGTGAGTCGACTAGCGGGAGGATAGGGGAGCAGTACTTC.

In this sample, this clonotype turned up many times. CDR3 coding DNA: TGTGCCAGCAGCTTGGACAGGGGGAAACACGAGCAGTACTTC. Its translation: CASSLDRGKHEQYF. The rearrangement links TRBV2 to TRBJ2-7, with 10 bases aligning to TRBD1. The CDR3 contains 14 residues. Trimming took 6 bases from V and 5 from J; bases not matched to a gene: 7. CDR1 is SNHLY and CDR2 is FYNNEI in the germline V gene.

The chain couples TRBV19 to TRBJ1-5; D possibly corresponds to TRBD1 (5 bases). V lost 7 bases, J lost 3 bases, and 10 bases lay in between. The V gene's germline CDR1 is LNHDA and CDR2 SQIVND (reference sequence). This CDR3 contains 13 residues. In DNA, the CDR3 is TGTGCCAGTAAGGACACCTACAATCAGCCCCAGCATTTT. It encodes CASKDTYNQPQHF.

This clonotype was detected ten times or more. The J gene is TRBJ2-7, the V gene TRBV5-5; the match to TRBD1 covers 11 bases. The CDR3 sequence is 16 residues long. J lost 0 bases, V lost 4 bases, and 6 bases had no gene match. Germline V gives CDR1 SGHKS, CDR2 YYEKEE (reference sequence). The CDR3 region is CASSPGQGAFSYEQYF. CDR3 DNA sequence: TGTGCCAGCAGCCCTGGACAGGGGGCCTTCTCCTACGAGCAGTACTTC.

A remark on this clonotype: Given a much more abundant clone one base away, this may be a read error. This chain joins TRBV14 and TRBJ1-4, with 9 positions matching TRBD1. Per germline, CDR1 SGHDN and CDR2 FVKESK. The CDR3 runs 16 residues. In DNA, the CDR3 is TGTCCCAGCAGCCAAGAGGGACAGGGACCTAATGAAAAACTGTTTTTT. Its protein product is CPSSQEGQGPNEKLFF.

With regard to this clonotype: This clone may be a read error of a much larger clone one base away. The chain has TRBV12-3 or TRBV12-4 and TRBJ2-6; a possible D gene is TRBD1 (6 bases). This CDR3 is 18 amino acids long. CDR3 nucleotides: TGTGCCTGCAGTCCAGGGACAAGGAGCTTCTCTGGGGCCAACGTCCTGACTTTC. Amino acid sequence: CACSPGTRSFSGANVLTF.

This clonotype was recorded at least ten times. CDR3 residues: CASSPFAEGAFF. For the CDR3, the DNA is TGTGCCAGCAGCCCTTTTGCTGAGGGGGCTTTCTTT. The chain recombines TRBV7-2 with TRBJ1-1; D may be TRBD1 (5 bases). The CDR3 length is 12 residues. V lost 5 bases and J lost 11, with 15 bases in between. Germline-derived CDR1 and CDR2 are SGHTA and FQGNSA. Together with reference TRBV7-2 and TRBJ1-1, the CDR3 gives the full variable domain: GAGVSQSPSNKVTEKGKDVELRCDPISGHTALYWYRQSLGQGLEFLIYFQGNSAPDKSGLPSDRFSAERTGGSVSTLTIQRTQQEDSAVYLCASSPFAEGAFFGQGTRLTVV.